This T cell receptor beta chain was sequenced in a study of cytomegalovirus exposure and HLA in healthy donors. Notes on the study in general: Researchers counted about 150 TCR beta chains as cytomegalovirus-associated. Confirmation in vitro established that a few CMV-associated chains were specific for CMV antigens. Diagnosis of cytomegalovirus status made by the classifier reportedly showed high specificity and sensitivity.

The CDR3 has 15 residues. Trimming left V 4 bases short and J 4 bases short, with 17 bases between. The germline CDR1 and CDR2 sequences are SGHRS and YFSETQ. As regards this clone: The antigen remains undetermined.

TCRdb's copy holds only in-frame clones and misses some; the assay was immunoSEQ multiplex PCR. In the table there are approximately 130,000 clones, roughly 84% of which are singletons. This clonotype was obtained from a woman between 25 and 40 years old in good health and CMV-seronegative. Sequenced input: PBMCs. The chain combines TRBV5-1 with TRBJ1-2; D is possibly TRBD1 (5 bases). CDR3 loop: CASSPLIGGGYGYTF. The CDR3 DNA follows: TGCGCCAGCAGCCCACTAATCGGGGGGGGCTATGGCTACACCTTC.